The 5 T cell receptor beta chains reported below all come from one sample, sequenced in a study of shared clonotypes between healthy human individuals. Assay: immunoSEQ multiplex PCR; the TCRdb copy retains only in-frame clones and omits some. The table has 2 million to 2.5 million clones, 90% to 95% seen once; the top ten hold 0.3% to 0.4%. Sequencing was performed on naive CD4+ T cells from PBMCs. The subset: CD45RA+ positively selected. The source of these receptors is a young man in good health. Some clones in this sample may be carry-over from other donors' samples.

Comments on this clone: Other nucleotide sequences in the sample specify the same CDR3. This chain connects TRBV30 to TRBJ2-1; possibly TRBD2 for D (6 bases). The germline V gene has CDR1 GTSNPN and CDR2 SVGIG (reference sequence). The ends were cut back, 3 bases at V and 4 bases at J, with 7 bases in the middle. CDR3 length equals 12 residues. Here the CDR3 reads CAWRGLYNEQFF. CDR3 in DNA: TGTGCCTGGAGGGGACTTTACAATGAGCAGTTCTTC.

The chain employs TRBV9 and TRBJ2-3; the match to TRBD1 covers 9 bases. V trimming: 3 bases; J trimming: 2 bases; junction bases outside the gene matches: 4. The CDR3 is 15 amino acids. Germline CDR1 is SGDLS and CDR2 is YYNGEE. The CDR3 loop is CASSGGQGPTDTQYF. The CDR3 nucleotides read TGTGCCAGCAGCGGGGGACAGGGCCCCACAGATACGCAGTATTTT.

The V call is TRBV6-1, the J call TRBJ2-5; tentatively, D is TRBD1 or TRBD2 (5 bases each). CDR1 MNHNS and CDR2 SASEGT come from the germline V gene. The CDR3 has 14 amino acids. V lost 8 bases, J lost 9 bases, and 22 bases lay in between. CDR3 coding DNA: TGTGCCAGCGTTGCCGGGACCCCTCTATGGGCCCAGTACTTC. Translated, it gives CASVAGTPLWAQYF.

The chain combines TRBV11-2 with TRBJ1-1; D is possibly TRBD1 (5 bases). CDR1 is SGHAT, CDR2 FQNNGV, per germline. Trimming pared 4 bases from V and 3 bases from J, leaving 24 bases between. CDR3 length: 18 amino acids. CDR3 bases: TGTGCCAGCAGCTCACGGTCGTCGGGGGGGAGGCGGGACACTGAAGCTTTCTTT. The encoded protein is CASSSRSSGGRRDTEAFF.

The chain employs TRBV6-5 and TRBJ2-6; no clear D gene. CDR3 size: 13 residues. Germline-derived CDR1 and CDR2 are MNHEY and SVGAGI. V gave up 4 bases and J gave up 2 bases, with 3 bases separating them. In DNA, the CDR3 is TGTGCCAGCAGTTTAACTGGGGCCAACGTCCTGACTTTC. Translating it yields CASSLTGANVLTF.